The entry below describes one T cell receptor (beta chain). Sequencing was performed with immunoSEQ multiplex PCR; in TCRdb, only in-frame clones are kept and a portion is missing. The table includes 240,000 or so clones, approximately 80% detected once. The source of the sample is a study of blood T cell repertoires in COVID-19. The trim removed 5 bases at V and 5 bases at J, leaving 5 bases unmatched. This CDR3 is built from 16 residues. CDR1 SEHNR and CDR2 FQNEAQ come from the germline V gene (reference sequence). Sequenced sample: peripheral blood. The rearrangement uses TRBV7-9 and TRBJ1-6, with 11 positions matching TRBD1. The clonotype originates from a woman of 80 years or more with acute or convalescent COVID-19. The CDR3 loop reads CASSTRDRGNNSPLHF. Here the CDR3 DNA reads TGTGCCAGCAGCACCCGGGACAGGGGGAATAATTCACCCCTCCACTTT.